Below, one T cell receptor (beta chain) is given with its context. Its target is unknown. This sample was included in a study of T cells in narcolepsy. Study context: Healthy controls were enrolled alongside patients with narcolepsy type 1 or type 2. Regarding the study as a whole: HCRT-specific and TRIB2-specific autoreactive clonotypes appeared among same-patient CSF and blood CD4+ clonotypes. Autoreactive clonotypes reportedly recurred in blood of same and different patients, not controls. No autoreactive T cell clone sequences appeared in some memory CD4+ repertoires.

CDR1 and CDR2 (germline): SGHDT, YYEEEE. V was cut by 0 bases and J by 2 bases, with 5 bases left in between. The CDR3 has 13 residues. Clones were read by immunoSEQ multiplex PCR, and TCRdb kept only the in-frame ones, dropping some. The data contain around 30,000 clones, roughly nine tenths of them seen just once; the ten biggest clones take up 0.95% to 1.5%. This rearrangement joins TRBV5-6 to TRBJ1-2; a weak D match, TRBD1 (5 bases). Sequenced sample: CD45RA- memory CD4+ T cells from PBMCs. The source of this sequence is a human donor with narcolepsy. CDR3 amino acids: CASSLGGNYGYTF. The CDR3 coding sequence is TGTGCCAGCAGCTTGGGGGGGAACTATGGCTACACCTTC.